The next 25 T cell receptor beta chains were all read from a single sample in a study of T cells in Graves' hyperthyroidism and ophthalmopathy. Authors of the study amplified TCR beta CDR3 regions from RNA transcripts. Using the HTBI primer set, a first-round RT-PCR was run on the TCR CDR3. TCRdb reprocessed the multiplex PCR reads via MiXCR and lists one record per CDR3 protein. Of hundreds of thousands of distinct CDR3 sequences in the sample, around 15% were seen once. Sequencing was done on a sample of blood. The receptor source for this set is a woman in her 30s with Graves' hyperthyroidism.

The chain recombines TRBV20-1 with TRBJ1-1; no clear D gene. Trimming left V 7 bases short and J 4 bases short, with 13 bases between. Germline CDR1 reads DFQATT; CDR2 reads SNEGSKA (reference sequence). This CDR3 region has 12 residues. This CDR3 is CSGVRAGTEAFF. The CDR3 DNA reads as TGCAGTGGGGTGCGCGCGGGCACTGAAGCTTTCTTT.

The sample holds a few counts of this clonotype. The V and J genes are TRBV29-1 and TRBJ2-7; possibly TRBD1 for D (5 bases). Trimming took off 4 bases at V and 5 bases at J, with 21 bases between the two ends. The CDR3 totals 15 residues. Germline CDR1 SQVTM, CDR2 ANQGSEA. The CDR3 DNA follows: TGCAGCGTTGTAGTAATAAGGGGTGTCTTCCACGAGCAGTACTTC. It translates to CSVVVIRGVFHEQYF.

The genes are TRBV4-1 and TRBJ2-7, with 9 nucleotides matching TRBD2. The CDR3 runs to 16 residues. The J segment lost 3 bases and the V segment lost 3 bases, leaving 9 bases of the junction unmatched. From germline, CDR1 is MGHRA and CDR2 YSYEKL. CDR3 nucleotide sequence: TGCGCCAGCAGCCAGGGTCCCGGGACTAGCCTCTACGAGCAGTACTTC. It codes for CASSQGPGTSLYEQYF.

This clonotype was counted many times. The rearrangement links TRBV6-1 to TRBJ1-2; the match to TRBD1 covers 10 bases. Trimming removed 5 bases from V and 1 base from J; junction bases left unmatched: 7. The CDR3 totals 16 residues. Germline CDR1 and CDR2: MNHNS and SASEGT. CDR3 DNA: TGTGCCAGCAGTTCCCGGGACAGGGGATATAACTATGGCTACACCTTC. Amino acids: CASSSRDRGYNYGYTF.

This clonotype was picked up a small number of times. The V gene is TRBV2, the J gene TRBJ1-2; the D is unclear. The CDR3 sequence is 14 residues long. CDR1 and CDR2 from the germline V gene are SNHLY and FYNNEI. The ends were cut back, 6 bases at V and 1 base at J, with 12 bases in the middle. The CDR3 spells CASRRTANNYGYTF. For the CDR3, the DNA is TGTGCCAGCAGACGAACAGCTAATAACTATGGCTACACCTTC.

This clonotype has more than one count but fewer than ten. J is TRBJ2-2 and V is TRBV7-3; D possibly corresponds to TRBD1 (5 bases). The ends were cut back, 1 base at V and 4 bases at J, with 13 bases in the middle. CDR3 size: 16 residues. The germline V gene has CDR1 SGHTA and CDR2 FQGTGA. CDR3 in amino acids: CASSLIRPGSTGELFF. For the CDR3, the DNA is TGTGCCAGCAGCTTAATAAGGCCAGGGTCCACCGGGGAGCTGTTTTTT.

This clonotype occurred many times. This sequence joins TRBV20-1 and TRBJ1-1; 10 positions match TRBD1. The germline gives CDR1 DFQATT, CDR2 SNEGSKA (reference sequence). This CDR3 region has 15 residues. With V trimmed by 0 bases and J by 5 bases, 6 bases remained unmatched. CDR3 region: CSARDARDRGTEAFF. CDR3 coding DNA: TGCAGTGCTAGAGACGCCCGGGACAGGGGAACTGAAGCTTTCTTT.

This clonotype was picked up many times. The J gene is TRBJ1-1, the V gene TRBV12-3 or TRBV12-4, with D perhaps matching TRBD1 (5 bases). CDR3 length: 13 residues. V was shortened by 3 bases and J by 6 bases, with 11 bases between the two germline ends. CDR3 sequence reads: CASSFSPRAEAFF. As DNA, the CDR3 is TGTGCCAGCAGTTTTTCCCCCAGGGCTGAAGCTTTCTTT.

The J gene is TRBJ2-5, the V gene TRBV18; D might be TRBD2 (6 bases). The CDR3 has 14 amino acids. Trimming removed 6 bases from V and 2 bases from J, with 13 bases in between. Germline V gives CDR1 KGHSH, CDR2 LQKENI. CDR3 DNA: TGTGCCAGCTCCCCGACTAGAGGGCAAGAGACCCAGTACTTC. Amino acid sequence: CASSPTRGQETQYF.

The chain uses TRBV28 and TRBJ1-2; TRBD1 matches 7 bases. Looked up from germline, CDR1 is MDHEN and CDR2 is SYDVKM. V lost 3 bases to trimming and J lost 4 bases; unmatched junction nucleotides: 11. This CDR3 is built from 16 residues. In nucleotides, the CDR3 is TGTGCCAGCAGTTTCGAGGGTCAGGGGGAATTCTATGGCTACACCTTC. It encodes CASSFEGQGEFYGYTF.

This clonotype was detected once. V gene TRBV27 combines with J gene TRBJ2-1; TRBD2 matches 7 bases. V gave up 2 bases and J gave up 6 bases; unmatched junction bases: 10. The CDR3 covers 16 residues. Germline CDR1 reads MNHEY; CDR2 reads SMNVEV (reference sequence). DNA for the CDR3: TGTGCCAGCAGTTTAGTGGGACCAGCGGGAAGCAATGAGCAGTTCTTC. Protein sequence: CASSLVGPAGSNEQFF.

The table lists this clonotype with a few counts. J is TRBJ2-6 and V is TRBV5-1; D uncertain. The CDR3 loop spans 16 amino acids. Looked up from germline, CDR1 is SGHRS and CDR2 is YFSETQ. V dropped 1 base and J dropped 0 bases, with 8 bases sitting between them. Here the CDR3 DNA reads TGCGCCAGCAGCTTGCTGGGAAGCTCTGGGGCCAACGTCCTGACTTTC. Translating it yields CASSLLGSSGANVLTF.

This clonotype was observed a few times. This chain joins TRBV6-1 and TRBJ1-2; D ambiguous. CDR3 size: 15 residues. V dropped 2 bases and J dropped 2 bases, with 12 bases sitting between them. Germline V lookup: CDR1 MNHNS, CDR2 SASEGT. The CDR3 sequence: CASSERETQNYGYTF. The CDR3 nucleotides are TGTGCCAGCAGTGAACGAGAAACACAAAACTATGGCTACACCTTC.

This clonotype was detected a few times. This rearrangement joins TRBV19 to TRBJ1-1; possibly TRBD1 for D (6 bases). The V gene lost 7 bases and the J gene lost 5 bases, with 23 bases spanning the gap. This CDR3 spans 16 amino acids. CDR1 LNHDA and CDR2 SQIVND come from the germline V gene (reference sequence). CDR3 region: CASMWTEGGRGTEAFF. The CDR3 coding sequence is TGTGCCAGTATGTGGACCGAAGGGGGAAGAGGGACTGAAGCTTTCTTT.

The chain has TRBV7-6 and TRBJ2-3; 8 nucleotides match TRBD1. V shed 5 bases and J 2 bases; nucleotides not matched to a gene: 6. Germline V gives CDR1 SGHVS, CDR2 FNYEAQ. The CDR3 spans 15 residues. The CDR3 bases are TGTGCCAGCAGCAAGCGGACAGGGCCCACAGATACGCAGTATTTT. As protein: CASSKRTGPTDTQYF.

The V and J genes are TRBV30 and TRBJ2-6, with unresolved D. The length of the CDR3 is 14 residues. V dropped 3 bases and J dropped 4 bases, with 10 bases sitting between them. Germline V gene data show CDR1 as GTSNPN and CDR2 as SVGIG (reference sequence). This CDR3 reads CAWSRPYGANVLTF. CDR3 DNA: TGTGCCTGGAGCAGGCCTTACGGGGCCAACGTCCTGACTTTC.

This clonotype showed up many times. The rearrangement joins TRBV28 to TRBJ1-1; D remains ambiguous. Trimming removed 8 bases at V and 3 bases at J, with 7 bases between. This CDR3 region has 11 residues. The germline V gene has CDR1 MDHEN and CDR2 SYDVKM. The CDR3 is CASGKYTEAFF. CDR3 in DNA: TGTGCCAGCGGGAAATACACTGAAGCTTTCTTT.

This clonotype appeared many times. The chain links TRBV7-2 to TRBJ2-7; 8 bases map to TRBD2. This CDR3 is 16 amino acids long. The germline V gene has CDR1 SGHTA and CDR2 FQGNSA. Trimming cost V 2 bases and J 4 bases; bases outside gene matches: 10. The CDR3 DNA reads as TGTGCCAGCAGCTTAAGCCCGGGGAGCGGGAGTTACGAGCAGTACTTC. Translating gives CASSLSPGSGSYEQYF.

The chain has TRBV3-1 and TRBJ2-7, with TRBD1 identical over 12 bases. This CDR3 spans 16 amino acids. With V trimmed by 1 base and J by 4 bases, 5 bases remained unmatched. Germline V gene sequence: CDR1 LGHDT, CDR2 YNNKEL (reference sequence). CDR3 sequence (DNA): TGTGCCAGCAGCCAAGCCCCGGGACAGGGGGCTTACGAGCAGTACTTC. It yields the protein CASSQAPGQGAYEQYF.

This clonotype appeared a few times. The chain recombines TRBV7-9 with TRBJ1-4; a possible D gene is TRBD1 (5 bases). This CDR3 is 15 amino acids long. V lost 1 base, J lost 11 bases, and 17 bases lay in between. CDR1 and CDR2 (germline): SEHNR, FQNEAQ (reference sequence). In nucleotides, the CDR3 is TGTGCCAGCAGCTTAGATGAGGGGATGGACTGGAAACTGTTTTTT. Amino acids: CASSLDEGMDWKLFF.

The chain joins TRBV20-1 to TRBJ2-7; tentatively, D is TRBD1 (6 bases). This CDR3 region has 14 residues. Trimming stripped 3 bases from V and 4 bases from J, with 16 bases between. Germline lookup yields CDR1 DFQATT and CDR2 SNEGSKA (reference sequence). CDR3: CSARNREGLYEQYF. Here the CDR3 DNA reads TGCAGTGCTAGGAACAGGGAAGGGCTTTACGAGCAGTACTTC.

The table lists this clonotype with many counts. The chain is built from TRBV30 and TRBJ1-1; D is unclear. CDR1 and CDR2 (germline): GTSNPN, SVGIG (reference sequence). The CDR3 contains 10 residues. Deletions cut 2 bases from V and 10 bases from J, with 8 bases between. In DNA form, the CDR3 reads TGTGCCTGGAGTAAGGGTAGAGCTTTCTTT. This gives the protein CAWSKGRAFF.

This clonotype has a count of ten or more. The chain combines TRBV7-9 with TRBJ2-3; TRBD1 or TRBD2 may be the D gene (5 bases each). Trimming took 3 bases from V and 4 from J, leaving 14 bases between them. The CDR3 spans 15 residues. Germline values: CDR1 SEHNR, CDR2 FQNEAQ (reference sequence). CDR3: CASSFTGTRPDTQYF. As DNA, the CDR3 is TGTGCCAGCAGCTTTACCGGGACGAGACCAGATACGCAGTATTTT. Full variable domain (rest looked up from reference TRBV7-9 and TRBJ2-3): DTGVSQNPRHKITKRGQNVTFRCDPISEHNRLYWYRQTLGQGPEFLTYFQNEAQLEKSRLLSDRFSAERPKGSFSTLEIQRTEQGDSAMYLCASSFTGTRPDTQYFGPGTRLTVL.

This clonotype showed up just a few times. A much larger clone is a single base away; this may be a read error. The CDR3, as DNA: TGTGCCAGCAGTTTATCCCCGGCATTGATGGACACTGAAGCTTTCTTT. Translation gives CASSLSPALMDTEAFF. The V call is TRBV28, the J call TRBJ1-1; D gene unclear. The V end was cut by 1 base, the J end by 3 bases, with 15 bases between. Germline V gene lookup returns CDR1 MDHEN and CDR2 SYDVKM. The CDR3 has 16 residues.

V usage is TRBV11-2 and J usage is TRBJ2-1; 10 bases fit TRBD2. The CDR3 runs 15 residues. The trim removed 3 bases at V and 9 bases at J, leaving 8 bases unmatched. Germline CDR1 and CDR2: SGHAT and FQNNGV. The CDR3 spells CASSFTSGRAFEQFF. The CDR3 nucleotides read TGTGCCAGCAGCTTTACCAGCGGGAGGGCGTTTGAGCAGTTCTTC.